Listed here is a single T cell receptor (beta chain). This clonotype was recorded at least ten times. Its target antigen remains unknown. Qualities for individual bases were not recorded, and no much larger clone is one base off. The CDR3 sequence holds 13 residues, the cysteine and phenylalanine included. Just CDR3 DNA is preserved here, 39 bases in frame from base 1. CDR1 and CDR2 were assigned from the germline V gene (reference sequence) as LNHDA and SQIVND. V and J are truncated by 7 bases and 2 bases respectively, leaving an intervening sequence of 10 bases. Genomic DNA served as template for TCR beta VDJ combination and CDR3 sequence profiling. An Illumina HiSeq 2000 was the platform used for TCR repertoire sequencing. In the source study's methods: TRBV/TRBJ rearrangement plots, CDR3 size and DJ length profiles, and Simpson's diversity index were used to evaluate the repertoires. Whichever DNA sequence was most abundant in the deep sequencing data was defined as the immunodominant clone. CDR3 amino acid sequences were screened for sharing across subjects and were compared with published repertoires and the VDJdb database. TCRdb redid the processing of the public reads, applying fastp at Q25 and MiXCR, and retained in-frame beta chains. Each CDR3 protein gets just one entry, which takes the most common genes and DNA from the rows behind it. The V and J calls, along with clone size, are taken from TCRdb and not from the paper's own processing. The sample includes 150,000 to 200,000 distinct CDR3 sequences, with around 60% observed a single time. The ten top clones hold about 48% of the sample.

These data originate in a study of CD8+CD57+ T cells in acquired aplastic anemia (dated by TCRdb to the late 2010s). Looking at the study overall: Extracted DNA from sorted CD4+ and CD8+ cells averaged about 2.9 ug, ranging from roughly 0.19 to 27.4 ug. An average of about 10 million reads for CD4+ cells and 11 million or so reads for CD8+ cells was obtained from healthy donor samples.

General study outcomes and caveats: Between patients and healthy controls, no significant difference in CD8+ Simpson's diversity was found (P=0.060). Although 25 to 30 CD8+ CDR3 sequences were shared by patients and controls, these sequences appeared highly expressed in patients and within the immunodominant clones of patients.

In this study, sorted CD4+ and CD8+ T cells from the blood of healthy subjects and of severe aplastic anemia patients had their TCR repertoires deep-sequenced. Ficoll-Paque density gradient centrifugation was used to isolate peripheral blood mononuclear cells. CD4+ and CD8+ T cells were sorted by FACS or magnetic beads before DNA extraction. This receptor was identified in a human donor in good health. Input material: sorted CD4+, CD8+, or CD8+CD57+ T cells (not recorded which) from PBMCs. This chain joins TRBV19 to TRBJ2-3, with TRBD2 as a weak D call on 7 bases. The CDR3 in this case is CASKGGATDTQYF. The nucleotide sequence is TGTGCCAGTAAAGGGGGGGCCACAGATACGCAGTATTTT.